Following are 25 T cell receptor beta chains from one sample sequenced in a study of early T cells in non-severe SARS-CoV-2 infection. Each CDR3 protein gets one entry after TCRdb re-called the 5' RACE reads with MiXCR. Of over 25,000 distinct CDR3 sequences in the sample, roughly 5.9% were seen once. Sequencing was done on a sample of whole blood. The receptors derive from an adult who was a healthcare worker with PCR-confirmed SARS-CoV-2 infection or an uninfected control (not recorded which).

V and J are TRBV10-3 and TRBJ1-1; D is possibly TRBD1 (6 bases). Germline CDR1 and CDR2: ENHRY and SYGVKD. The CDR3 runs 14 residues. V was shortened by 5 bases and J by 3 bases, with 13 bases between the two germline ends. CDR3 DNA sequence: TGTGCCATCAGTACAGGGTTCTTGGACACTGAAGCTTTCTTT. The encoded protein is CAISTGFLDTEAFF.

This clonotype came up many times. The CDR3 loop reads CASSQWDSDTDTQYF. CDR3 nucleotides: TGTGCCAGCTCCCAGTGGGACAGTGACACAGATACGCAGTATTTT. The chain joins TRBV18 to TRBJ2-3; 7 bases are shared with TRBD1. V shed 6 bases, J shed 2 bases, and the junction held 8 bases outside the gene matches. The CDR3 consists of 15 residues. The V gene's germline CDR1 is KGHSH and CDR2 LQKENI. The full variable domain, completed using reference TRBV18 and TRBJ2-3, is NAGVMQNPRHLVRRRGQEARLRCSPMKGHSHVYWYRQLPEEGLKFMVYLQKENIIDESGMPKERFSAEFPKEGPSILRIQQVVRGDSAAYFCASSQWDSDTDTQYFGPGTRLTVL.

This clonotype was counted at least ten times. The CDR3 is CASSSTYEQYF. CDR3 nucleotides: TGTGCCAGCAGTTCCACCTACGAGCAGTACTTC. The chain links TRBV6-2 or TRBV6-3 to TRBJ2-7; D call uncertain. V shed 4 bases and J shed 2 bases, with 3 bases lying between them. CDR1 and CDR2 from the germline V gene are MNHEY and SVGEGT. There are 11 residues in the CDR3.

This chain connects TRBV4-2 to TRBJ1-2, with 9 bases that match TRBD1. The CDR3 length is 17 residues. V was pared by 0 bases and J by 1 base, with 6 bases of the junction left unmatched. The V gene's germline CDR1 is LGHNA and CDR2 YNFKEQ. The CDR3 sequence: CASSQDSGTGSNYGYTF. The CDR3 DNA follows: TGTGCCAGCAGCCAAGATTCGGGGACAGGGAGTAACTATGGCTACACCTTC.

This clonotype has a count of ten or more. V and J are TRBV7-2 and TRBJ2-5; D uncertain. Germline V gives CDR1 SGHTA, CDR2 FQGNSA. There are 12 residues in the CDR3. V lost 3 bases to trimming and J lost 7 bases, with 9 bases between them. CDR3 in amino acids: CASSFDPGTQYF. The CDR3 region has the DNA TGTGCCAGCAGCTTCGACCCCGGGACCCAGTACTTC.

This clonotype is medium-sized within its sample. The chain joins TRBV29-1 to TRBJ1-5; D remains unclear. V lost 3 bases to trimming and J lost 5 bases, with 11 bases between them. The CDR3 loop spans 13 amino acids. Germline V CDR1 and CDR2: SQVTM, ANQGSEA. The CDR3 region has the DNA TGCAGCGTTGAGGCGGATAACGATCAGCCCCAGCATTTT. Its translation: CSVEADNDQPQHF. Complete variable domain (other parts from reference TRBV29-1 and TRBJ1-5): SAVISQKPSRDICQRGTSLTIQCQVDSQVTMMFWYRQQPGQSLTLIATANQGSEATYESGFVIDKFPISRPNLTFSTLTVSNMSPEDSSIYLCSVEADNDQPQHFGDGTRLSIL.

In its sample, this clonotype was seen many times. The chain couples TRBV10-2 to TRBJ1-1; D call uncertain. Germline V gives CDR1 WSHSY, CDR2 SAAADI. V was clipped by 7 bases and J by 0 bases, with 21 bases between them. The CDR3 covers 17 residues. Here the CDR3 reads CASTSTTLATVNTEAFF. CDR3 DNA sequence: TGCGCCAGCACCTCCACCACACTGGCCACCGTGAACACTGAAGCTTTCTTT.

There are a few counts of this clonotype. The V gene is TRBV29-1, the J gene TRBJ2-3, with TRBD2 matching 14 bases. Germline lookup yields CDR1 SQVTM and CDR2 ANQGSEA. CDR3 length equals 12 residues. For the CDR3, the DNA is TGCAGTGGGACTAGCGGGAGCGTCGAGCAGTATTTT. Amino acid sequence: CSGTSGSVEQYF.

This clonotype has ten or more counts. J is TRBJ2-1 and V is TRBV11-2, with D possibly being TRBD2 (6 bases). Germline V lookup: CDR1 SGHAT, CDR2 FQNNGV. Trimming pared 2 bases from V and 6 bases from J, leaving 20 bases between. The CDR3 spans 17 residues. The DNA of the CDR3 is TGTGCCAGCAGCTTATACTCTGCGGGGACGGGCTCCAATGAGCAGTTCTTC. It codes for CASSLYSAGTGSNEQFF.

The chain joins TRBV2 to TRBJ2-2, with D possibly called TRBD1 or TRBD2 (5 bases each). V gave up 8 bases and J gave up 6 bases, with 13 bases separating them. The CDR3 runs 13 residues. CDR1 is SNHLY and CDR2 is FYNNEI in the germline V gene. As DNA, the CDR3 is TGTGCCAGCCGGGACCATCAAGCCGGGGAGCTGTTTTTT. Protein product: CASRDHQAGELFF.

This clonotype came up many times. The chain links TRBV6-2 or TRBV6-3 to TRBJ1-2; no clear D. Between the trimmed V and J ends, which lost 10 bases and 5 bases, there was a span of 14 bases. This CDR3 region has 12 residues. Germline CDR1 and CDR2: MNHEY and SVGEGT. CDR3 sequence reads: CAITRTGYGYTF. Here the CDR3 DNA reads TGTGCCATCACCCGGACGGGGTATGGCTACACCTTC.

This clonotype occurred many times. The chain joins TRBV28 to TRBJ2-3; no clear D gene. This CDR3 comprises 13 residues. Germline values: CDR1 MDHEN, CDR2 SYDVKM. Trimming cost V 7 bases and J 0 bases, with 8 bases left between them. The CDR3 bases are TGTGCCAGCACAACGCTGAGCACAGATACGCAGTATTTT. It yields the protein CASTTLSTDTQYF.

This clonotype turned up a few times. The chain couples TRBV12-5 to TRBJ2-5; a possible D gene is TRBD1 (5 bases). Trimming took off 9 bases at V and 2 bases at J, with 16 bases between the two ends. The germline CDR1 and CDR2 sequences are LGHNT and FRNRAP. This CDR3 contains 14 residues. Here the CDR3 reads CASSNRQPQETQYF. In DNA form, the CDR3 reads TGTGCTAGCTCAAATAGACAGCCGCAAGAGACCCAGTACTTC.

This clonotype was seen repeatedly, ten times or more. The chain recombines TRBV12-2 with TRBJ1-5. TRBV12-2 is a documented pseudogene. The CDR3 is made up of 16 amino acids. Here the CDR3 DNA reads TGTGCAAGTCGCAGCAGACCGGACGGCCAGGTTCAGCCCCAGCATTTT. Protein sequence: CASRSRPDGQVQPQHF.

This clonotype was found a few times. V gene TRBV29-1 combines with J gene TRBJ1-4; TRBD1 might be the D (5 bases). The V end was cut by 6 bases, the J end by 4 bases, with 9 bases between. The length of the CDR3 is 12 residues. Per the germline V gene, CDR1 is SQVTM and CDR2 is ANQGSEA. The CDR3 is CSVAGFNEKLFF. Written as DNA, the CDR3 is TGCAGCGTAGCAGGGTTTAATGAAAAACTGTTTTTT.

In its sample, this clonotype ranks as medium-sized (0.01 to 0.1%). This chain uses TRBV7-2 with TRBJ2-7; 9 bases are shared with TRBD2. J was trimmed by 4 bases and V by 1 base; bases with no gene match: 5. This CDR3 region has 15 residues. Per germline, CDR1 SGHTA and CDR2 FQGNSA. DNA of the CDR3: TGTGCCAGCAGCTTAGGGCTAGCGGGGACGTACGAGCAGTACTTC. Translated, it gives CASSLGLAGTYEQYF.

The chain is built from TRBV12-3 or TRBV12-4 and TRBJ2-4, with D possibly being TRBD1 (6 bases). The V and J ends lost 3 bases and 8 bases respectively, with 14 bases between them. CDR3 length equals 14 residues. The CDR3 reads CASSLQGSTDIQYF. The CDR3 DNA reads TGTGCCAGCAGTTTGCAGGGGAGTACGGACATTCAGTACTTC.

V and J are TRBV12-3 or TRBV12-4 and TRBJ1-5, with D perhaps matching TRBD1 (5 bases). The CDR3 is made up of 13 amino acids. Between the trimmed V and J ends, which lost 6 bases and 4 bases, there was a span of 10 bases. The CDR3 here is CASRKRQNQPQHF. For the CDR3, the DNA is TGTGCCAGCAGAAAAAGACAGAATCAGCCCCAGCATTTT.

At least ten counts were recorded for this clonotype. V gene TRBV6-6 combines with J gene TRBJ2-3, with D perhaps matching TRBD1 (5 bases). V lost 3 bases and J 3 bases, leaving 10 bases between the germline ends. The CDR3 has 14 amino acids. Germline V gene lookup returns CDR1 MNHNY and CDR2 SVGAGI (reference sequence). The CDR3 region has the DNA TGTGCCAGCAGTTATGGGCAGGGTACAGATACGCAGTATTTT. Translating it yields CASSYGQGTDTQYF.

This clonotype was seen only a few times. V is TRBV4-2 and J is TRBJ1-6, with D tentatively TRBD1 (6 bases). CDR3 length: 15 residues. The V end lost 4 bases, the J end lost 7 bases, and 14 bases lay between the germline ends. Germline values: CDR1 LGHNA, CDR2 YNFKEQ. CDR3 in amino acids: CASSPGQGSNSPLHF. CDR3 in DNA: TGTGCCAGCAGCCCAGGGCAGGGGTCGAATTCACCCCTCCACTTT.

This clonotype was observed a handful of times. V gene TRBV5-1 combines with J gene TRBJ2-5; perhaps D is TRBD1 or TRBD2 (6 bases each). V lost 4 bases, J lost 8 bases, and 12 bases lay in between. Germline V gives CDR1 SGHRS, CDR2 YFSETQ. The CDR3 contains 12 residues. Here the CDR3 reads CASSPGAGTQYF. Here the CDR3 DNA reads TGCGCCAGCAGCCCGGGGGCGGGCACCCAGTACTTC. Full variable domain (rest looked up from reference TRBV5-1 and TRBJ2-5): KAGVTQTPRYLIKTRGQQVTLSCSPISGHRSVSWYQQTPGQGLQFLFEYFSETQRNKGNFPGRFSGRQFSNSRSEMNVSTLELGDSALYLCASSPGAGTQYFGPGTRLLVL.

This clonotype was recorded a few times. The chain links TRBV14 to TRBJ2-1, with D possibly TRBD2 on 5 matching bases. The germline V gene has CDR1 SGHDN and CDR2 FVKESK. CDR3 length: 16 amino acids. V lost 2 bases, J lost 2 bases, and 13 bases lay in between. Here the CDR3 reads CASSQLGRLAYNEQFF. CDR3 coding DNA: TGTGCCAGCAGCCAATTGGGGAGACTGGCCTACAATGAGCAGTTCTTC.

This clonotype was seen many times. CDR3 protein: CSVEKGLNTEAFF. The CDR3 DNA is TGCAGCGTTGAAAAGGGGCTGAACACTGAAGCTTTCTTT. This chain uses TRBV29-1 with TRBJ1-1; D is possibly TRBD1 (5 bases). Germline CDR1 is SQVTM and CDR2 is ANQGSEA. The V and J ends lost 2 bases and 0 bases respectively, with 7 bases between them. There are 13 residues in the CDR3. Drawing the rest from reference TRBV29-1 and TRBJ1-1, the complete variable domain is SAVISQKPSRDICQRGTSLTIQCQVDSQVTMMFWYRQQPGQSLTLIATANQGSEATYESGFVIDKFPISRPNLTFSTLTVSNMSPEDSSIYLCSVEKGLNTEAFFGQGTRLTVV.

This clonotype has ten or more counts. The J gene is TRBJ2-3, the V gene TRBV20-1, with 9 bases identical to TRBD1. CDR3 length: 12 residues. V was pared by 3 bases and J by 8 bases, with 3 bases of the junction left unmatched. Germline CDR1 DFQATT, CDR2 SNEGSKA (reference sequence). Here the CDR3 DNA reads TGCAGTGCTAGTCCGGGACAGGGTACGCAGTATTTT. Residues: CSASPGQGTQYF.

This clonotype was counted at least ten times. CDR3 amino acids: CASSLGLAGWSEQFF. CDR3 bases: TGTGCCAGCAGCCTGGGACTAGCGGGATGGAGTGAGCAGTTCTTC. The J gene is TRBJ2-1, the V gene TRBV7-9, with 13 nucleotides matching TRBD2. The V gene end was trimmed by 5 bases and the J gene end by 9 bases; junction bases not matched to a gene: 7. Germline values: CDR1 SEHNR, CDR2 FQNEAQ (reference sequence). CDR3 size: 15 residues.